The clone carrying this T cell receptor (beta chain) was recorded only once. The sample belongs to a study of blood T cell repertoires in COVID-19. The wider study: The study drew acute and convalescent COVID-19 samples from the United States, Italy and Spain. PBMCs, B-cell-depleted T cells, or T cells provided the cDNA or gDNA that made up the material.

Original methodology: Estimated nucleated cell counts came from reference gene primer amplification. The protocol was immunoSEQ multiplex PCR, while the TCRdb copy is restricted to in-frame clones and leaves out a portion. Clone size and V and J calls were adopted from that table, with D and trimming inferred from the DNA. The table lists around 98,000 clones, less than 85% of them singletons, with 17% in the top ten. V was trimmed by 5 bases and J by 0 bases, leaving 11 bases between them. The CDR3 extends over 15 amino acids. Germline values: CDR1 LNHDA, CDR2 SQIVND (reference sequence). The material sequenced was peripheral blood. The chain links TRBV19 to TRBJ1-3; D gene uncertain. This clonotype was sampled from a woman aged 55-69 years with acute or convalescent COVID-19. This chain's CDR3 is CASSLREVSGNTIYF. Here the CDR3 DNA reads TGTGCCAGTAGTTTGAGAGAGGTCTCTGGAAACACCATATATTTT.